Listed here are 17 T cell receptor beta chains from one sample, sequenced in a study of OX40 agonist ivuxolimab in advanced cancers. Method: immunoSEQ multiplex PCR; TCRdb's copy keeps in-frame clones and lacks some. Found here are some 82,000 clones, around 94% of them singletons; the top ten hold around 10%. Source: CD4+ or CD8+ T cells sorted from blood, taken in a trial of the OX40 agonist ivuxolimab. These TCRs come from an adult with an advanced solid tumor such as melanoma, head and neck, liver or kidney cancer.

The V call is TRBV11-3, the J call TRBJ1-1, with TRBD1 matching 7 bases. Germline-derived CDR1 and CDR2 are SGHNT and YENEEA. This CDR3 contains 15 residues. Trimming at V came to 2 bases and at J to 7 bases, leaving 10 bases not matched to a gene. DNA of the CDR3: TGTGCCAGCAGCTTATTTGCTATGGACAGGCTTGAAGCTTTCTTT. It encodes CASSLFAMDRLEAFF.

In this sample, this clone turned up a few times. The chain carries TRBV7-2 and TRBJ1-5; no clear D. Trimming removed 1 base from V and 3 bases from J, with 10 bases in between. The CDR3 extends over 15 amino acids. Germline lookup yields CDR1 SGHTA and CDR2 FQGNSA. CDR3 DNA sequence: TGTGCCAGCAGCTTAGAGTTGGCGGTCAATCAGCCCCAGCATTTT. Translating it yields CASSLELAVNQPQHF.

The chain's CDR3 is CASSGPGTGSHEQYF. CDR3 sequence (DNA): TGTGCCAGCAGCGGTCCAGGGACAGGGTCACACGAGCAGTACTTC. V gene TRBV6-1 combines with J gene TRBJ2-7, with 9 bases aligning to TRBD1. Losses at the gene ends were 6 bases for V and 5 bases for J; bases not matched to a gene: 11. Germline lookup yields CDR1 MNHNS and CDR2 SASEGT. The CDR3 sequence is 15 residues long.

The gene calls are TRBV13 and TRBJ2-1; 9 nucleotides align to TRBD1. Germline-derived CDR1 and CDR2 are PRHDT and FYEKMQ (reference sequence). Losses at the gene ends were 3 bases for V and 10 bases for J; bases not matched to a gene: 13. CDR3 length: 16 residues. Written as DNA, the CDR3 is TGTGCCAGCAGCTTTGGGGGGACAGGGAGCCTTCTCGAGCAGTTCTTC. It codes for CASSFGGTGSLLEQFF.

The CDR3 DNA reads TGTGCCAGCATCGCTGGGCCTGAAGCTTTCTTT. Its protein is CASIAGPEAFF. The chain has TRBV7-8 and TRBJ1-1; D not certain. Trimming shortened V by 7 bases and J by 6 bases, and 9 bases separated the two germline ends. Germline loops: CDR1 SGHVS, CDR2 FQNEAQ. The CDR3 extends over 11 amino acids. The full variable domain, rest sourced from reference TRBV7-8 and TRBJ1-1, is GAGVSQSPRYKVAKRGQDVALRCDPISGHVSLFWYQQALGQGPEFLTYFQNEAQLDKSGLPSDRFFAERPEGSVSTLKIQRTQQEDSAVYLCASIAGPEAFFGQGTRLTVV.

The chain combines TRBV6-6 with TRBJ2-3; D may be TRBD1 (5 bases). Germline CDR1 MNHNY, CDR2 SVGAGI (reference sequence). V gave up 4 bases and J gave up 3 bases, with 14 bases separating them. The CDR3 is made up of 15 amino acids. CDR3 loop: CASSWGGEFTDTQYF. The DNA for the CDR3 is TGTGCCAGCAGTTGGGGCGGCGAGTTTACAGATACGCAGTATTTT.

The chain recombines TRBV7-8 with TRBJ1-5; D gene unclear. Germline loops: CDR1 SGHVS, CDR2 FQNEAQ. The CDR3 is made up of 12 amino acids. Between the trimmed V and J ends, which lost 4 bases and 6 bases, there was a span of 7 bases. The CDR3 region has the DNA TGTGCCAGCAGCTCGACTGCTCAGCCCCAGCATTTT. It specifies CASSSTAQPQHF.

The V and J genes are TRBV7-9 and TRBJ1-1; D is possibly TRBD1 (5 bases). There are 13 residues in the CDR3. Germline V gives CDR1 SEHNR, CDR2 FQNEAQ (reference sequence). Trimming removed 2 bases at V and 3 bases at J, with 7 bases between. CDR3 loop: CASSLWDHTEAFF. Written as DNA, the CDR3 is TGTGCCAGCAGCTTATGGGACCACACTGAAGCTTTCTTT.

V usage is TRBV5-1 and J usage is TRBJ1-5; D is uncertain. The CDR3 is 13 amino acids. The ends were cut back, 0 bases at V and 7 bases at J, with 8 bases in the middle. Germline CDR1 is SGHRS and CDR2 is YFSETQ. CDR3 DNA: TGCGCCAGCAGCTTGGGGTTTGGACAGCCCCAGCATTTT. Amino acids: CASSLGFGQPQHF. Complete variable domain (other parts from reference TRBV5-1 and TRBJ1-5): KAGVTQTPRYLIKTRGQQVTLSCSPISGHRSVSWYQQTPGQGLQFLFEYFSETQRNKGNFPGRFSGRQFSNSRSEMNVSTLELGDSALYLCASSLGFGQPQHFGDGTRLSIL.

The J gene is TRBJ2-1, the V gene TRBV29-1, with 11 bases matching TRBD2. With 3 bases clipped from V and 4 bases from J, the junction kept 11 bases outside the gene matches. The length of the CDR3 is 17 residues. In germline, CDR1 is SQVTM, CDR2 ANQGSEA. CDR3 sequence reads: CSVEGTSGPGGYNEQFF. CDR3 nucleotides: TGCAGCGTTGAGGGGACTAGCGGACCAGGGGGGTACAATGAGCAGTTCTTC.

The chain combines TRBV4-1 with TRBJ1-3; 11 bases line up with TRBD1. There are 15 residues in the CDR3. The V segment lost 4 bases and the J segment 2 bases; nucleotides outside the gene matches: 1. In germline, CDR1 is MGHRA, CDR2 YSYEKL. The CDR3 sequence: CASSPGQGAGNTIYF. The DNA for the CDR3 is TGCGCCAGCAGCCCGGGACAGGGGGCTGGAAACACCATATATTTT.

The chain couples TRBV11-2 to TRBJ2-3, with TRBD2 identical over 11 bases. Per germline, CDR1 SGHAT and CDR2 FQNNGV. The CDR3 consists of 19 residues. V gave up 5 bases and J gave up 1 base; unmatched junction bases: 14. The CDR3 reads CASSGPIAGGPRGTDTQYF. CDR3 DNA: TGTGCCAGCAGCGGGCCCATAGCGGGAGGGCCTCGGGGCACAGATACGCAGTATTTT. Full variable domain (remainder filled in from reference TRBV11-2 and TRBJ2-3): EAGVAQSPRYKIIEKRQSVAFWCNPISGHATLYWYQQILGQGPKLLIQFQNNGVVDDSQLPKDRFSAERLKGVDSTLKIQPAKLEDSAVYLCASSGPIAGGPRGTDTQYFGPGTRLTVL.

The CDR3: CASSPSGSSYNEQFF. Written as DNA, the CDR3 is TGTGCCAGCAGCCCTAGCGGGAGTTCCTACAATGAGCAGTTCTTC. The chain is built from TRBV25-1 and TRBJ2-1; 10 bases map to TRBD2. The CDR3 extends over 15 amino acids. V was pared by 6 bases and J by 1 base, with 3 bases of the junction left unmatched. The V gene's germline CDR1 is MGHDK and CDR2 SYGVNS. The variable domain in full, with the rest retrieved from reference TRBV25-1 and TRBJ2-1, is EADIYQTPRYLVIGTGKKITLECSQTMGHDKMYWYQQDPGMELHLIHYSYGVNSTEKGDLSSESTVSRIRTEHFPLTLESARPSHTSQYLCASSPSGSSYNEQFFGPGTRLTVL.

This sequence joins TRBV4-1 and TRBJ2-1, with 7 bases lining up with TRBD1. Germline V lookup: CDR1 MGHRA, CDR2 YSYEKL. The CDR3 has 12 residues. The ends lost 2 bases at V and 12 bases at J; junction bases unmatched: 4. The CDR3 DNA reads as TGCGCCAGCAGCCAACGACAGGGTTCGCAGTTCTTC. Translating gives CASSQRQGSQFF.

Concerning this clone itself: Other DNA sequences in this sample translate to the same CDR3. The CDR3 DNA is TGCGCCAGCAGCCCCTCGCCGTCGGGACTAGTAGGAGAGCTGTTTTTT. It is translated as CASSPSPSGLVGELFF. The J gene is TRBJ2-2, the V gene TRBV4-1; 8 bases map to TRBD2. Germline loops: CDR1 MGHRA, CDR2 YSYEKL. This CDR3 has 16 residues. With V trimmed by 4 bases and J by 11 bases, 15 bases remained unmatched.

V and J are TRBV5-1 and TRBJ2-7; 12 bases match TRBD2. Germline values: CDR1 SGHRS, CDR2 YFSETQ. Losses at the gene ends were 2 bases for V and 4 bases for J; bases not matched to a gene: 7. CDR3 size: 16 residues. DNA of the CDR3: TGCGCCAGCAGCTTCGGGGCTAGCGGGAGGGGTTACGAGCAGTACTTC. Encoded protein: CASSFGASGRGYEQYF.

V gene TRBV10-3 combines with J gene TRBJ1-2; TRBD1 agrees at 7 bases. The CDR3 covers 15 residues. Unmatched junction bases numbered 5, after V lost 4 bases and J lost 0 bases. Germline CDR1 ENHRY, CDR2 SYGVKD. CDR3 residues: CAISGRDRANYGYTF. The CDR3 region has the DNA TGTGCCATCAGTGGCCGGGACAGAGCTAACTATGGCTACACCTTC.